The 24 T cell receptor beta chains reported below all come from one sample, sequenced in a study of control samples from healthy donors and cancer patients (dated by TCRdb to 2018 to 2021). Libraries were constructed by the immunoSEQ multiplex PCR assay. This is the immuneACCESS table as TCRdb keeps it, with only in-frame sequences that have V and J called. A part of the clones is gone; compared with another copy, unresolved V genes explain less than half, and the rest is unexplained. This sample lists roughly 120,000 clones; over 85% were detected once. The top ten clones comprise about 2.6% of the sample. Sequencing was done on a sample of blood. These receptor sequences come from a young man in good health.

This chain joins TRBV23-1 and TRBJ2-5; 13 bases align to TRBD2. TRBV23-1 has ORF status, its function being uncertain. V gave up 9 bases and J gave up 5 bases; unmatched junction bases: 21. The CDR3 spans 19 residues. The CDR3 region is CARSLRRLAGGPLRETQYF. The CDR3 DNA is TGCGCCAGATCTCTTAGAAGACTAGCGGGGGGCCCCCTTAGGGAGACCCAGTACTTC.

The genes are TRBV5-1 and TRBJ2-1; no reliable D call. The CDR3 consists of 16 residues. CDR1 is SGHRS, CDR2 YFSETQ, per germline. Trimming took 4 bases from V and 0 from J, leaving 14 bases between them. In DNA, the CDR3 is TGCGCCAGCAGCCGGACGGAGCTCAGCTCCTACAATGAGCAGTTCTTC. Its protein is CASSRTELSSYNEQFF.

The V gene is TRBV7-2, the J gene TRBJ1-4; tentatively, D is TRBD1 (6 bases). From germline, CDR1 is SGHTA and CDR2 FQGNSA. Trimming left V 5 bases short and J 7 bases short, with 14 bases between. This CDR3 comprises 14 residues. CDR3 nucleotide sequence: TGTGCCAGCAGCCCGGGGGCGGACGGTGAAAAACTGTTTTTT. Its translation: CASSPGADGEKLFF.

The chain uses TRBV5-4 and TRBJ2-3, with TRBD1 as a possible D gene (5 bases). The germline gives CDR1 SGHNT, CDR2 YYREEE (reference sequence). V was trimmed by 2 bases and J by 2 bases, leaving 15 bases between them. The CDR3 totals 16 residues. CDR3 amino acids: CASSFPGLPPTDTQYF. DNA for the CDR3: TGTGCCAGCAGCTTCCCAGGGCTTCCCCCCACAGATACGCAGTATTTT.

V usage is TRBV19 and J usage is TRBJ1-5; D remains unclear. Germline CDR1 LNHDA, CDR2 SQIVND (reference sequence). This CDR3 contains 15 residues. V lost 5 bases and J lost 0, with 11 bases in between. The CDR3 nucleotides read TGTGCCAGTAGTCTCTATGGTTATAGCAATCAGCCCCAGCATTTT. Its translation: CASSLYGYSNQPQHF.

Details on this clone: At one boundary the junction diverges from the germline segment, which might be a read error. The rearrangement uses TRBV12-3 or TRBV12-4 and TRBJ1-2; 7 nucleotides match TRBD1. The CDR3 spans 13 residues. CDR3 in amino acids: CASRLEGAYGYTF. In DNA form, the CDR3 reads TGTGCCAGCAGGTTAGAGGGGGCCTATGGCTACACCTTC.

This clone was seen only a few times. This chain links TRBV3-1 (or the pseudogene TRBV3-2) with TRBJ2-3; no reliable D call. CDR3 length equals 17 residues. Germline CDR1 reads LGHDT; CDR2 reads YNNKEL (reference sequence). Trimming left V 7 bases short and J 0 bases short, with 20 bases between. CDR3: CASKGETRSSSTDTQYF. The DNA for the CDR3 is TGTGCCAGCAAAGGAGAAACTCGCTCCTCGAGCACAGATACGCAGTATTTT.

This chain connects TRBV10-3 to TRBJ2-7; 7 bases line up with TRBD1. V shed 9 bases, J shed 2 bases, and the junction held 10 bases outside the gene matches. Germline V lookup: CDR1 ENHRY, CDR2 SYGVKD. This CDR3 is built from 14 residues. DNA for the CDR3: TGTGCCATGCGAAACCCCGGACAGGCCTACGAGCAGTACTTC. This translates into CAMRNPGQAYEQYF.

The chain recombines TRBV24-1 with TRBJ2-7, with D perhaps TRBD1 (5 bases). Germline CDR1 KGHDR, CDR2 SFDVKD. This CDR3 comprises 18 residues. The ends were cut back, 3 bases at V and 0 bases at J, with 20 bases in the middle. The CDR3: CATSDLLTQGPDSYEQYF. CDR3 in DNA: TGTGCCACCAGTGATCTCCTTACGCAGGGCCCCGACTCCTACGAGCAGTACTTC.

The chain carries TRBV9 and TRBJ1-3; D might be TRBD1 (5 bases). CDR1 and CDR2 from the germline V gene are SGDLS and YYNGEE. Between the trimmed V and J ends, which lost 0 bases and 4 bases, there was a span of 8 bases. The CDR3 length is 14 residues. The CDR3: CASSVAGLGNTIYF. In nucleotides, the CDR3 is TGTGCCAGCAGCGTAGCAGGGCTAGGAAACACCATATATTTT.

The chain uses TRBV18 and TRBJ1-3, with D hard to call. Trimming shortened V by 2 bases and J by 1 base, and 12 bases separated the two germline ends. CDR1 and CDR2 (germline): KGHSH, LQKENI. The CDR3 sequence is 16 residues long. The CDR3 region has the DNA TGTGCCAGCTCACCAGAAGCTGCGGGATCTGGAAACACCATATATTTT. It translates to CASSPEAAGSGNTIYF.

The rearrangement links TRBV9 to TRBJ1-2; D unresolved. V was clipped by 0 bases and J by 5 bases, with 11 bases between them. Germline V lookup: CDR1 SGDLS, CDR2 YYNGEE. CDR3 length equals 14 residues. CDR3 sequence (DNA): TGTGCCAGCAGCGTAGCTATGGGTGGATATGGCTACACCTTC. Its protein product is CASSVAMGGYGYTF.

This clone has a handful of counts. CDR3 bases: TGTGCCAGTAGTGTGCCCGGACAGGTCACTAACTATGGCTACACCTTC. It codes for CASSVPGQVTNYGYTF. This sequence joins TRBV19 and TRBJ1-2, with 7 bases identical to TRBD1. The CDR3 loop spans 16 amino acids. With V trimmed by 5 bases and J by 0 bases, 9 bases remained unmatched. The germline V gene encodes CDR1 LNHDA and CDR2 SQIVND (reference sequence).

V usage is TRBV27 and J usage is TRBJ1-2; D ambiguous. The CDR3 is 14 amino acids. Trimming cost V 0 bases and J 3 bases, with 8 bases left between them. The germline V gene encodes CDR1 MNHEY and CDR2 SMNVEV (reference sequence). The CDR3 sequence is CASSLSPEYYGYTF. The CDR3 DNA follows: TGTGCCAGCAGTTTATCCCCTGAATACTATGGCTACACCTTC.

The rearrangement uses TRBV29-1 and TRBJ2-3; 8 nucleotides match TRBD1. The CDR3 runs 14 residues. The V gene end was trimmed by 7 bases and the J gene end by 4 bases; junction bases not matched to a gene: 10. Per the germline V gene, CDR1 is SQVTM and CDR2 is ANQGSEA. CDR3 sequence (DNA): TGCAGCGCCGGGACAGGTAGGCCTCCAGATACGCAGTATTTT. As protein: CSAGTGRPPDTQYF.

J is TRBJ2-3 and V is TRBV5-6, with 8 bases aligning to TRBD1. V dropped 4 bases and J dropped 2; count of bases not matched to a gene: 9. Germline values: CDR1 SGHDT, CDR2 YYEEEE. The CDR3 extends over 16 amino acids. The CDR3 DNA sequence: TGTGCCAGCAGCCTACCAGGGGGCCAACTCACAGATACGCAGTATTTT. It codes for CASSLPGGQLTDTQYF.

The V gene is TRBV2, the J gene TRBJ1-1; no clear D gene. Trimming took off 6 bases at V and 0 bases at J, with 8 bases between the two ends. Germline CDR1 SNHLY, CDR2 FYNNEI. The CDR3 runs to 13 residues. CDR3 bases: TGTGCCAGCAGCAAAACAGTGAACACTGAAGCTTTCTTT. Its protein is CASSKTVNTEAFF.

This rearrangement joins TRBV6-6 to TRBJ2-5; perhaps TRBD2 as D (5 bases). The CDR3 is made up of 16 amino acids. CDR1 is MNHNY, CDR2 SVGAGI, per germline (reference sequence). V was cut by 2 bases and J by 6 bases, with 19 bases left in between. CDR3 residues: CASSYRSDEGSKTQYF. The CDR3, as DNA: TGTGCCAGCAGTTACCGCTCGGACGAGGGTTCCAAGACCCAGTACTTC.

This sequence joins TRBV28 and TRBJ1-2, with D perhaps TRBD1 (6 bases). V lost 5 bases and J 8 bases, leaving 15 bases between the germline ends. This CDR3 spans 13 amino acids. Germline V gives CDR1 MDHEN, CDR2 SYDVKM. The CDR3 DNA is TGTGCCAGCAGTCCCCGCGGGGGGCCCGGCTACACCTTC. Encoded protein: CASSPRGGPGYTF.

J is TRBJ2-5 and V is TRBV5-6; D remains unclear. The CDR3 contains 15 residues. Germline-derived CDR1 and CDR2 are SGHDT and YYEEEE. Trimming stripped 4 bases from V and 1 base from J, with 14 bases between. The CDR3, as DNA: TGTGCCAGCAGCCCCCTGGATAGTCTCCAAGAGACCCAGTACTTC. This sequence encodes CASSPLDSLQETQYF. Based on the CDR3 plus reference TRBV5-6 and TRBJ2-5, the full variable domain is DAGVTQSPTHLIKTRGQQVTLRCSPKSGHDTVSWYQQALGQGPQFIFQYYEEEERQRGNFPDRFSGHQFPNYSSELNVNALLLGDSALYLCASSPLDSLQETQYFGPGTRLLVL.

The gene calls are TRBV6-6 and TRBJ1-4; 7 bases match TRBD1. J gave up 8 bases and V 3 bases, and 9 bases lay outside the gene matches. The CDR3 is 15 amino acids. Germline values: CDR1 MNHNY, CDR2 SVGAGI (reference sequence). CDR3 sequence: CASSYYRGASEKLFF. CDR3 bases: TGTGCCAGCAGTTATTACAGGGGTGCCAGCGAAAAACTGTTTTTT.

The chain has TRBV6-5 and TRBJ2-6; TRBD1 or TRBD2 may be the D gene (5 bases each). This CDR3 region has 14 residues. The V end was cut by 6 bases, the J end by 1 base, with 7 bases between. Germline V lookup: CDR1 MNHEY, CDR2 SVGAGI. DNA of the CDR3: TGTGCCAGCAGAGAGGGGTCTGGGGCCAACGTCCTGACTTTC. Translation gives CASREGSGANVLTF.

J is TRBJ1-5 and V is TRBV25-1; D unclear. The CDR3 consists of 13 residues. Germline-derived CDR1 and CDR2 are MGHDK and SYGVNS. Trimming pared 6 bases from V and 3 bases from J, leaving 9 bases between. The CDR3 protein is CASRQSLNQPQHF. For the CDR3, the DNA is TGTGCCAGCAGACAGTCACTCAATCAGCCCCAGCATTTT.

The CDR3 loop reads CASMEAGTNEKLFF. CDR3 bases: TGTGCCAGCATGGAGGCAGGGACTAATGAAAAACTGTTTTTT. The rearrangement links TRBV2 to TRBJ1-4, with D perhaps matching TRBD1 (5 bases). The CDR3 is 14 residues long. Germline CDR1 and CDR2: SNHLY and FYNNEI. V lost 7 bases to trimming and J lost 2 bases, with 11 bases between them.